This T cell receptor beta chain derives from a study of T cell changes during pregnancy in multiple sclerosis. V was clipped by 3 bases and J by 7 bases; unmatched bases: 10. The germline CDR1 and CDR2 sequences are SGHTA and FQGNSA. This CDR3 is 15 amino acids long. Sequencing was performed with immunoSEQ multiplex PCR; in TCRdb, only in-frame clones are kept and a portion is missing. The data show over 45,000 clones, over 90% seen once. The clonotype comes from a female donor with multiple sclerosis, enrolled in a pregnancy study. The chain links TRBV7-2 to TRBJ2-7, with 9 bases matching TRBD2. Source: peripheral blood, taken in the third trimester of pregnancy. The CDR3 nucleotides are TGTGCCAGCAGCTTTTTGGCGGGAGGGCCGGGGGAGCAGTACTTC. As protein: CASSFLAGGPGEQYF.